Listed here is a single T cell receptor (delta chain). TCRdb records a much larger clone's protein for this DNA, with a difference at residue 9 that likely arises from a read error; the protein given is the translation of the DNA. The record originates from a study of gamma-delta T cells after stem cell transplantation. V gave up 3 bases and J gave up 0 bases, with 25 bases separating them. Germline V gene sequence: CDR1 GEAIGNYY, CDR2 EKD. This CDR3 spans 19 amino acids. TCRdb ran CATT on the RT-PCR reads. The sample has 9,000 to 13,000 delta-chain clones, over 1% seen once; the top ten hold approximately 10%.

The chain joins TRDV2 to TRDJ1, with unresolved D. Sequencing used gamma-delta T cells. This TCR derives from a human donor. It is not recorded whose cells these are; they may come from a transplant donor. The CDR3 bases are TGTGCCTGTGACCCGGCCGCCGGTGAGACCCCGGTCTACACCGATAAACTCATCTTT. It translates to CACDPAAGETPVYTDKLIF.